This T cell receptor beta chain was sequenced in a study of blood T cell repertoires in COVID-19. Looking at the study overall: PBMCs, B-cell-depleted T cells, or T cells were the source of the cDNA or gDNA that made up the material.

The protocol was immunoSEQ multiplex PCR, while the TCRdb copy is restricted to in-frame clones and leaves out a portion. The top ten hold 8.8% of the sample, which has some 250,000 clones, approximately 90% seen once. Cohort placement rested on clinical history that participants reported themselves. The recovered donors of Cohort 3 showed two negative PCRs, clearance, or symptom resolution. V was cut by 0 bases and J by 4 bases, with 14 bases left in between. Germline V lookup: CDR1 LNHDA, CDR2 SQIVND (reference sequence). The CDR3 length is 16 residues. The receptor comes from a middle-aged man who had recovered from COVID-19. V gene TRBV19 combines with J gene TRBJ2-3; D gene unclear. The sequenced material came from PBMCs or T cells enriched from blood (not recorded which). CDR3 nucleotide sequence: TGTGCCAGTAGTATAGATCGGTTCTTCGAGCCAGATACGCAGTATTTT. This gives the protein CASSIDRFFEPDTQYF.